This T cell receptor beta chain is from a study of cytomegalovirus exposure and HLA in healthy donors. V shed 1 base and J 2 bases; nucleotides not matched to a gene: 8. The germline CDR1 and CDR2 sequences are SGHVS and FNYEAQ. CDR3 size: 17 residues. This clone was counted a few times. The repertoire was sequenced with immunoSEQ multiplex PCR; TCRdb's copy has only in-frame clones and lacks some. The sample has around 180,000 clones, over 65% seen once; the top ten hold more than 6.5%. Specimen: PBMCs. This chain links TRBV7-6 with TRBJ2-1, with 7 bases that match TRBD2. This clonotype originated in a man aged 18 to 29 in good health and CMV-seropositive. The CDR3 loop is CASSLGGGGGPYNEQFF. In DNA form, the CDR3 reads TGTGCCAGCAGCTTAGGAGGCGGGGGAGGCCCCTACAATGAGCAGTTCTTC.